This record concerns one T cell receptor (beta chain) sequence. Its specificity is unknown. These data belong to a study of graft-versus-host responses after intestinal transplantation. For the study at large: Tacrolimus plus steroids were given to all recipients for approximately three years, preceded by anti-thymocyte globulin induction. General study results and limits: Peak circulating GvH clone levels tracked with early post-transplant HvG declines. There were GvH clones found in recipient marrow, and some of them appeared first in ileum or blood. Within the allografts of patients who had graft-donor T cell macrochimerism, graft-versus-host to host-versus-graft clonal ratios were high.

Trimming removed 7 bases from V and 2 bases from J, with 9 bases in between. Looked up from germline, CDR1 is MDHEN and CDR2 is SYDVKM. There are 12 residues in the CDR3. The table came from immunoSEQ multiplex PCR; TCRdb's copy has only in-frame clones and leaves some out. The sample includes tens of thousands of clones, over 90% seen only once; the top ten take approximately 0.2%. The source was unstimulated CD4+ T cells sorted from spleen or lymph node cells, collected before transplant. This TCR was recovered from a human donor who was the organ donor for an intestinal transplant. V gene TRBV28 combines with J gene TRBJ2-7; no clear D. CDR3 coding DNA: TGTGCCAGCACTGCCACCACCTACGAGCAGTACTTC. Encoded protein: CASTATTYEQYF. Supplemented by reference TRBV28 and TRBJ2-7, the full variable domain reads DVKVTQSSRYLVKRTGEKVFLECVQDMDHENMFWYRQDPGLGLRLIYFSYDVKMKEKGDIPEGYSVSREKKERFSLILESASTNQTSMYLCASTATTYEQYFGPGTRLTVT.